The T cell receptor (beta chain) described here comes from a study of T-cell reconstitution after alpha-beta-depleted transplantation in children. Notes on the study in general: By one year post-transplant, T-cell counts and diversity largely arose from T cells that were newly produced. Surviving recipient T cells and intrathymic progenitors accounted for some patients' high TCRbeta diversity at day 60.

The TCRbeta library incorporated unique molecular identifiers. TCRdb re-called the PCR reads through MiXCR, storing one row per CDR3 protein. The data contain approximately 430,000 distinct CDR3 sequences, 15% to 20% of them singletons. This clonotype turned up a few times. Its specificity is unknown. The receptor was isolated from a boy less than two years old who had a stem cell transplant for Wiskott-Aldrich syndrome, so the T cells may come from the graft donor. This specimen was PBMCs, mostly from graft donor cells, taken 360 days after TCRalphabeta/CD19-depleted stem cell transplant.

CDR3 sequence (DNA): TGTGCCAGCAGTCCTATAGCGGGAGCCTTGAATGAGCAGTTCTTC. Its translation is CASSPIAGALNEQFF. The chain carries TRBV27 and TRBJ2-1; 9 bases fit TRBD2. With V trimmed by 5 bases and J by 7 bases, 9 bases remained unmatched. The CDR3 has 15 amino acids. Germline loops: CDR1 MNHEY, CDR2 SMNVEV (reference sequence).